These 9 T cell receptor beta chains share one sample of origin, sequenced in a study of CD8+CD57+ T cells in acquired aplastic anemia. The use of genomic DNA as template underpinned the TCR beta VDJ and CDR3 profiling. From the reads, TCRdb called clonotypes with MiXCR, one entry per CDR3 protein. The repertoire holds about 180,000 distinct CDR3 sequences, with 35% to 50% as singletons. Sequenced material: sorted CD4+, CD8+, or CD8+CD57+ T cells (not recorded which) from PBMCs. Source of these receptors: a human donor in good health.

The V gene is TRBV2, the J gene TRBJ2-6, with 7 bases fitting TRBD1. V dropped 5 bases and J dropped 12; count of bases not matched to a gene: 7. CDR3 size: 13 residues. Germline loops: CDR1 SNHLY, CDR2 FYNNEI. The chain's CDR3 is CASSSPGQRVLTF. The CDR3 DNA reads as TGTGCCAGCAGTTCTCCGGGACAGCGCGTCCTGACTTTC.

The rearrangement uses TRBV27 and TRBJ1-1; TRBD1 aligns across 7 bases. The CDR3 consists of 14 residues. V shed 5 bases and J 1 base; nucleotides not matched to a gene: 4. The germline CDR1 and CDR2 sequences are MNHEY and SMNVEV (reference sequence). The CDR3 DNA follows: TGTGCCAGCAGTATCTACAGGGGGAACACTGAAGCTTTCTTT. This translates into CASSIYRGNTEAFF.

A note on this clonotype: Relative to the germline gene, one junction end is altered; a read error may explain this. The CDR3 coding sequence is TGCAGCGCTGAATCGGGGGCTCGGAACACTGAAGCTTTCTTT. Protein sequence: CSAESGARNTEAFF. This rearrangement joins TRBV29-1 to TRBJ1-1, with D perhaps matching TRBD1 (6 bases). The CDR3 covers 14 residues. Looked up from germline, CDR1 is SQVTM and CDR2 is ANQGSEA.

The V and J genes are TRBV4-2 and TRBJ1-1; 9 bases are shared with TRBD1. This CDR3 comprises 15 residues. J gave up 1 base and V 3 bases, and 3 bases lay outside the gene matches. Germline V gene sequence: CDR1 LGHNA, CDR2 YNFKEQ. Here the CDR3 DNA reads TGTGCCAGCAGCCACGAGGGACAGGGGAACACTGAAGCTTTCTTT. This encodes CASSHEGQGNTEAFF.

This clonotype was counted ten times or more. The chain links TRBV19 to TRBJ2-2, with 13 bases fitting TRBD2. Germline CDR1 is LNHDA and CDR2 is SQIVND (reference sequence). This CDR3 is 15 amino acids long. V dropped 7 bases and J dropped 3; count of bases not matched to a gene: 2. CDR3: CASIGTSGDTGELFF. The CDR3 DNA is TGTGCCAGTATTGGGACTAGCGGGGACACCGGGGAGCTGTTTTTT. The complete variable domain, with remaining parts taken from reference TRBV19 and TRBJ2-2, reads DGGITQSPKYLFRKEGQNVTLSCEQNLNHDAMYWYRQDPGQGLRLIYYSQIVNDFQKGDIAEGYSVSREKKESFPLTVTSAQKNPTAFYLCASIGTSGDTGELFFGEGSRLTVL.

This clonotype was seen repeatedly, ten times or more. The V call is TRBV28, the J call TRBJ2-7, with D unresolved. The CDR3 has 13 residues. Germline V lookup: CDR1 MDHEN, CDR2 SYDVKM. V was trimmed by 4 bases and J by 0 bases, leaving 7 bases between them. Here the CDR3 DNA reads TGTGCCAGCAGTTACTCGAGCTCCTACGAGCAGTACTTC. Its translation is CASSYSSSYEQYF.

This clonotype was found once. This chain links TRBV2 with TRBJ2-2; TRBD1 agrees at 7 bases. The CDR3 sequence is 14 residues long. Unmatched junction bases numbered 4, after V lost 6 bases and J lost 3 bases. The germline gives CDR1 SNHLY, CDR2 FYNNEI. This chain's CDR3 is CASRQTGDTGELFF. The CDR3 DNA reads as TGTGCCAGCAGGCAAACAGGGGACACCGGGGAGCTGTTTTTT.

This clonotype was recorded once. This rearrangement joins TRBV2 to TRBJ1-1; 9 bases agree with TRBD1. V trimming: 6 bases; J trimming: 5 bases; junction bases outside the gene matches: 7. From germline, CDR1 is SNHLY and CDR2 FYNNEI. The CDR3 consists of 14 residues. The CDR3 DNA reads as TGTGCCAGCAGCACACGACAGGGGGAAACTGAAGCTTTCTTT. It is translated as CASSTRQGETEAFF.

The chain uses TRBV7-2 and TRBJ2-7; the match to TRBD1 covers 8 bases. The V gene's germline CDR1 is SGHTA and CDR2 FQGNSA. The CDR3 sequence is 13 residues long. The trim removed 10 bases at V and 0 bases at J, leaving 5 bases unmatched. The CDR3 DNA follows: TGTGCCATTTCAGGGGGCCGCTCCTACGAGCAGTACTTC. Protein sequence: CAISGGRSYEQYF. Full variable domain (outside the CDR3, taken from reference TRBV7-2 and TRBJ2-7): GAGVSQSPSNKVTEKGKDVELRCDPISGHTALYWYRQSLGQGLEFLIYFQGNSAPDKSGLPSDRFSAERTGGSVSTLTIQRTQQEDSAVYLCAISGGRSYEQYFGPGTRLTVT.